This TCR beta chain was retrieved from a study of T cells in Graves' hyperthyroidism and ophthalmopathy. Amplification of TCR beta CDR3 regions used RNA as the template. Using the HTBI primer set, a first-round RT-PCR was run on the TCR CDR3. TCRdb itself ran the multiplex PCR reads through MiXCR, one entry per CDR3 protein. The table lists hundreds of thousands of distinct CDR3 sequences, about 45% of them singletons. Germline-derived CDR1 and CDR2 are SGHVS and FNYEAQ. V was cut by 2 bases and J by 13 bases, with 9 bases left in between. The CDR3 runs to 12 residues. The source of this sequence is a woman aged 18-29 years with Graves' hyperthyroidism. The specimen was peripheral blood or thyroid tissue (not recorded which). The V gene is TRBV7-6, the J gene TRBJ1-6; D is undetermined. The CDR3 loop reads CASSLLRAPLHF. CDR3 nucleotide sequence: TGTGCCAGCAGCTTACTTAGGGCGCCCCTCCACTTT. Full variable domain (remainder filled in from reference TRBV7-6 and TRBJ1-6): GAGVSQSPRYKVTKRGQDVALRCDPISGHVSLYWYRQALGQGPEFLTYFNYEAQQDKSGLPNDRFSAERPEGSISTLTIQRTEQRDSAMYRCASSLLRAPLHFGNGTRLTVT.